Listed here are 11 T cell receptor beta chains from one sample, sequenced in a study of cytomegalovirus exposure and HLA in healthy donors. With 60 Vbeta and 13 Jbeta primers, the PCR was carried out. Only in-frame clones appear in the TCRdb table, and some are missing; sequencing was by immunoSEQ multiplex PCR. The sample carries roughly 150,000 clones, roughly three quarters recorded once. The sequenced sample was PBMCs. The receptors were sampled from a man in his thirties or forties in good health and CMV-seronegative.

This rearrangement joins TRBV6-5 to TRBJ1-2; 7 bases are shared with TRBD1. The length of the CDR3 is 16 residues. V gave up 0 bases and J gave up 2 bases; unmatched junction bases: 6. CDR1 and CDR2 (germline): MNHEY, SVGAGI. As DNA, the CDR3 is TGTGCCAGCAGTTACTCGAGTGGGACAGCAAACTATGGCTACACCTTC. Protein sequence: CASSYSSGTANYGYTF.

This sequence joins TRBV27 and TRBJ2-5; TRBD1 matches at 7 bases. Germline V CDR1 and CDR2: MNHEY, SMNVEV (reference sequence). The CDR3 loop spans 15 amino acids. J lost 5 bases, V lost 5 bases, and 11 bases had no gene match. The CDR3 region has the DNA TGTGCCAGCAGTCTACGGGACAGCATGGCGGAGACCCAGTACTTC. Protein: CASSLRDSMAETQYF.

The rearrangement joins TRBV2 to TRBJ2-5, with D possibly matching TRBD1 (6 bases). With 8 bases removed from V and 9 bases from J, the gap between germline ends came to 25 bases. The V gene's germline CDR1 is SNHLY and CDR2 FYNNEI. The CDR3 runs 15 residues. The CDR3 is CASADETGRRLPQYF. The CDR3 nucleotides read TGTGCCAGCGCCGACGAAACAGGGCGACGCCTCCCCCAGTACTTC.

The chain links TRBV15 to TRBJ2-1, with 9 bases that match TRBD1. CDR1 LNHNV and CDR2 YYDKDF come from the germline V gene (reference sequence). The J segment lost 2 bases and the V segment lost 4 bases, leaving 3 bases of the junction unmatched. This CDR3 has 15 residues. CDR3 amino acids: CATSIRTGAYNEQFF. CDR3 sequence (DNA): TGTGCCACCAGCATAAGGACAGGGGCCTACAATGAGCAGTTCTTC.

This sequence joins TRBV7-8 and TRBJ2-7, with D possibly TRBD2 on 6 matching bases. The CDR3 covers 15 residues. With 5 bases removed from V and 2 bases from J, the gap between germline ends came to 16 bases. Germline V gene sequence: CDR1 SGHVS, CDR2 FQNEAQ. The CDR3: CASSEAGTATYEQYF. CDR3 bases: TGTGCCAGCAGCGAAGCCGGGACTGCCACCTACGAGCAGTACTTC.

The rearrangement links TRBV5-1 to TRBJ1-5; a possible D gene is TRBD1 (5 bases). This CDR3 is built from 14 residues. Germline CDR1 SGHRS, CDR2 YFSETQ. The V end lost 4 bases, the J end lost 3 bases, and 11 bases lay between the germline ends. The CDR3 loop is CASSPDSFNQPQHF. DNA of the CDR3: TGCGCCAGCAGCCCCGACAGTTTCAATCAGCCCCAGCATTTT.

This chain uses TRBV6-5 with TRBJ2-3; tentatively, D is TRBD1 (6 bases). The CDR3 covers 14 residues. V gave up 6 bases and J gave up 0 bases, with 10 bases separating them. The germline V gene has CDR1 MNHEY and CDR2 SVGAGI. The CDR3 nucleotides are TGTGCCAGCAGAGATGACAGGAGCACAGATACGCAGTATTTT. Residues: CASRDDRSTDTQYF.

V is TRBV19 and J is TRBJ2-1, with a possible D match to TRBD1 (6 bases). The CDR3 length is 16 residues. V was trimmed by 5 bases and J by 1 base, leaving 15 bases between them. Germline CDR1 reads LNHDA; CDR2 reads SQIVND (reference sequence). CDR3 nucleotides: TGTGCCAGTAGTGGGGGCTCGGGCGGGTCCTACAATGAGCAGTTCTTC. Protein sequence: CASSGGSGGSYNEQFF. Full variable domain (outside the CDR3, taken from reference TRBV19 and TRBJ2-1): DGGITQSPKYLFRKEGQNVTLSCEQNLNHDAMYWYRQDPGQGLRLIYYSQIVNDFQKGDIAEGYSVSREKKESFPLTVTSAQKNPTAFYLCASSGGSGGSYNEQFFGPGTRLTVL.

The chain uses TRBV9 and TRBJ2-3; D gene ambiguous. This CDR3 contains 12 residues. Germline V gene lookup returns CDR1 SGDLS and CDR2 YYNGEE. The V gene lost 0 bases and the J gene lost 7 bases, with 6 bases spanning the gap. The CDR3 sequence is CASSVDFYTQYF. The CDR3 region has the DNA TGTGCCAGCAGCGTAGACTTTTATACGCAGTATTTT.

V usage is TRBV6-1 and J usage is TRBJ2-1; 11 bases agree with TRBD1. The CDR3 is 14 residues long. The J segment lost 8 bases and the V segment lost 5 bases, leaving 5 bases of the junction unmatched. From germline, CDR1 is MNHNS and CDR2 SASEGT. The CDR3 nucleotides are TGTGCCAGCAGTCCTAGGACAGGGGGCGATGAGCAGTTCTTC. It specifies CASSPRTGGDEQFF.

The gene calls are TRBV11-2 and TRBJ2-7; weak D call: TRBD2 (6 bases). This CDR3 is 11 amino acids long. From germline, CDR1 is SGHAT and CDR2 FQNNGV. V was trimmed by 5 bases and J by 4 bases, leaving 6 bases between them. CDR3 residues: CASSGGYEQYF. The CDR3 DNA follows: TGTGCCAGCAGCGGAGGGTACGAGCAGTACTTC.